This TCR beta chain was observed in a study of blood T cells in healthy people across ages (dated by TCRdb to about 2015). Context from the whole study: In model experiments, template switching captured about one uniquely barcoded TCR beta cDNA molecule for every two T cells. Donors of different ages were randomly distributed across sequencing lanes to avoid experimental bias. Four age groups were formed from the donors: young (average roughly 16 years), middle-aged (approximately 40), aged (about 68) and long-lived (82). The study analyzed two additional independent replicas of 1 million unique cDNA reads from the same blood draw for two donors, one aged 18 to 30 and one aged 80 or older. Using deep sequencing normalized with unique cDNA molecular identifiers, the study measured how TCR beta repertoire diversity changes with age.

The donors were about 40 Caucasian individuals from Russia, aged roughly 6 to 95 years, who were systemically healthy. Each donor gave approximately 10 milliliters of peripheral blood, collected into EDTA-treated Vacutainer tubes. PBMCs were isolated by Ficoll-Paque density-gradient centrifugation, with at least 7 million obtained per sample. Trizol reagent was used to extract total RNA from PBMCs, with at least 6 micrograms per sample. For every donor, flow cytometry on a PBMC aliquot measured the percentage of naive CD45RAhigh/CD27high T cells. Libraries came from 5' RACE. A second roughly 6 to 11 cycle PCR used a sample-barcoded 5' primer and a J-beta primer mix. A unique molecular identifier was introduced onto each TCR beta cDNA molecule by a template-switch 5' adaptor carrying 12 random nucleotides. Each sample yielded at least 2.5 million CDR3-containing paired-end reads. First-strand cDNA synthesis was performed from all RNA using the Mint cDNA synthesis kit, with priming by a TRBC-specific oligonucleotide. After uracil-DNA glycosylase treatment, a first 18-cycle PCR used universal primers M1SS and BC2_uni_R on all cDNA. For the original study's pipeline: For normalization, 1 million high-quality reads were randomly selected from each sample, with every read carrying a distinct molecular identifier. Reads with shared molecular identifiers were discarded instead of being binned into consensus sequences. CDR3 identification, clonotype clustering and error correction used MiTCR with a Q25 quality threshold and the strictest error-elimination algorithm. Lower-bound total TCR beta diversity was estimated with a nonparametric unseen species model using Euler transformation. TCRdb trimmed the raw reads at Q25, called clones with MiXCR and kept productive beta chains. Each CDR3 protein appears once, grouped with its most common genes and DNA. TCRdb, not the original authors, processed these V and J calls. The sample table lists around 1,800,000 distinct CDR3 sequences, 39% of them with a count of one. The top ten clones comprise 20% to 25% of the sample.

The CDR3 sequence holds 20 residues, the cysteine and phenylalanine included. Only the CDR3 DNA stays, 60 bases, in frame from base 1. CDR1 and CDR2 were assigned from the germline V gene as MNHEY and SVGEGT. Germline trimming: 4 bases from V, 4 bases from J; junction bases outside gene matches: 23. What the study reported, not specific to this receptor: As age increased, observed TCR beta diversity per million T cells dropped in a roughly linear way, and a significant reduction was already evident by age approximately 40. There was a strong correlation between observed TCR beta diversity and the percentage of naive T cells measured by flow cytometry. Estimates of total diversity based on one million sequenced T cells were regarded as lower bounds and as underestimates. Compared with the aged group, the long-lived group had more naive CD4+ T cells, fewer expanded clones and increased TCR diversity, suggesting age selection. Because the CMV infection status of the donors was unknown, age-related changes in expanded clonotypes may potentially have been confounded. Because profiling used bulk unsorted PBMCs, naive and antigen-experienced compartments could not be compared conclusively.

A word on this clonotype: The antigen this receptor binds is unknown. No qualities accompany the bases; no much larger clone lies one base away.

The chain employs TRBV6-2 or TRBV6-3 and TRBJ2-3; the junction holds 7 bases that match TRBD2. What was sequenced was blood. The sequence was obtained from a human donor in good health. The nucleotide sequence reads as follows: TGTGCCAGCAGTTCCCTACCCTCTACACTAGCGCCCGAGGGTCCAGATACGCAGTATTTT. Its protein reads: CASSSLPSTLAPEGPDTQYF.